Below, 32 T cell receptor beta chains from the same sample are listed, as sequenced in a study of T cells in Graves' hyperthyroidism and ophthalmopathy. What was amplified from RNA transcripts were TCR beta CDR3 regions. The primer set for the first-round RT-PCR of the TCR CDR3 was HTBI. TCRdb fed the multiplex PCR reads into MiXCR, producing one record per CDR3 protein. The sample consists of around 800,000 distinct CDR3 sequences, over 35% of them appearing once. The specimen sequenced was blood. Receptors were obtained from a man aged 18-30 years with Graves' hyperthyroidism.

J is TRBJ2-7 and V is TRBV29-1; D gene unclear. This CDR3 region has 10 residues. V was pared by 8 bases and J by 4 bases, with 9 bases between. Germline CDR1 SQVTM, CDR2 ANQGSEA. CDR3 sequence reads: CSSQAYEQYF. The CDR3 DNA sequence: TGCAGCAGCCAGGCATACGAGCAGTACTTC.

This clonotype was counted ten times or more. This sequence joins TRBV29-1 and TRBJ2-2; 8 nucleotides line up with TRBD2. V lost 2 bases and J lost 4; bases outside the gene matches: 6. Germline CDR1 and CDR2: SQVTM and ANQGSEA. CDR3 size: 15 residues. Written as DNA, the CDR3 is TGCAGCGTTGAAACAGCGGGAGAGGGCACCGGGGAGCTGTTTTTT. Its translation: CSVETAGEGTGELFF.

CDR3 amino acids: CASNGGSADSTDTQYF. The CDR3 bases are TGTGCCAGCAACGGGGGATCGGCGGATAGCACAGATACGCAGTATTTT. This chain joins TRBV7-9 and TRBJ2-3, with a weak D call TRBD2 (6 bases). V lost 7 bases and J 0 bases, leaving 17 bases between the germline ends. The CDR3 loop spans 16 amino acids. Germline lookup yields CDR1 SEHNR and CDR2 FQNEAQ (reference sequence).

This clonotype was recorded many times. This sequence joins TRBV24-1 and TRBJ2-5; TRBD2 aligns across 8 bases. V lost 0 bases, J lost 3 bases, and 5 bases stayed unmatched. Per germline, CDR1 KGHDR and CDR2 SFDVKD. This CDR3 is built from 16 residues. The CDR3 DNA is TGTGCCACCAGTGATTTGCATAGCGGGACGGAAGAGACCCAGTACTTC. Translation gives CATSDLHSGTEETQYF.

This chain uses TRBV6-5 with TRBJ1-1; weak D call: TRBD1 (5 bases). CDR3 size: 12 residues. V lost 6 bases, J lost 10 bases, and 15 bases lay in between. Germline V gene lookup returns CDR1 MNHEY and CDR2 SVGAGI. As DNA, the CDR3 is TGTGCCAGCAGCAAGCTGGGGCGGGGAGCTTTCTTT. Translation gives CASSKLGRGAFF.

This clonotype was found many times. V is TRBV24-1 and J is TRBJ2-6, with 7 bases aligning to TRBD2. Germline-derived CDR1 and CDR2 are KGHDR and SFDVKD. V lost 7 bases to trimming and J lost 0 bases; unmatched junction nucleotides: 8. The CDR3 runs to 17 residues. CDR3 region: CATSRSGGSSGANVLTF. DNA for the CDR3: TGTGCCACCAGCCGTTCGGGGGGAAGCTCTGGGGCCAACGTCCTGACTTTC.

This clonotype was found many times. The CDR3 loop reads CATGSSYEQYF. CDR3 bases: TGTGCCACAGGAAGCTCCTACGAGCAGTACTTC. The chain employs TRBV15 and TRBJ2-7; no definite D call. CDR1 and CDR2 (germline): LNHNV, YYDKDF (reference sequence). V dropped 9 bases and J dropped 0 bases, with 6 bases sitting between them. CDR3 size: 11 residues.

This clonotype was counted at least ten times. V is TRBV7-6 and J is TRBJ1-3, with D possibly TRBD1 on 5 matching bases. V gave up 0 bases and J gave up 3 bases, with 15 bases separating them. CDR1 SGHVS and CDR2 FNYEAQ come from the germline V gene. The CDR3 loop spans 17 amino acids. CDR3 sequence: CASSLAMYRKDGNTIYF. The DNA of the CDR3 is TGTGCCAGCAGCTTAGCGATGTACAGGAAAGATGGAAACACCATATATTTT.

In regard to this clonotype: One junction end does not reproduce the germline sequence, and a read error may be involved. The chain combines TRBV10-2 with TRBJ1-1, with 7 positions matching TRBD1. Per the germline V gene, CDR1 is WSHSY and CDR2 is SAAADI. The CDR3 is 12 amino acids. The CDR3 region is CASSQGDWEAFF. CDR3 coding DNA: TGTGCCAGCAGCCAGGGGGATTGGGAAGCTTTCTTT.

For this clonotype: A junction boundary mismatches the germline segment, possibly from a read error. The chain is built from TRBV5-5 and TRBJ1-2; 7 bases match TRBD1. The CDR3 is made up of 15 amino acids. Germline V gene sequence: CDR1 SGHKS, CDR2 YYEKEE (reference sequence). CDR3 sequence reads: CAGSPGTVHNYGYTF. The CDR3 coding sequence is TGTGCCGGCAGCCCTGGGACAGTTCATAACTATGGCTACACCTTC.

This clonotype has at least ten counts. The gene calls are TRBV15 and TRBJ2-7, with TRBD2 as a possible D gene (7 bases). Germline CDR1 reads LNHNV; CDR2 reads YYDKDF (reference sequence). The CDR3 runs to 16 residues. V dropped 3 bases and J dropped 3 bases, with 18 bases sitting between them. The CDR3 DNA sequence: TGTGCCACCAGCAGGGGAGGGGGGTTGTGGGACTACGAGCAGTACTTC. Translation: CATSRGGGLWDYEQYF.

The chain links TRBV7-8 to TRBJ2-5; 7 nucleotides line up with TRBD2. This CDR3 region has 14 residues. V shed 2 bases and J 5 bases; nucleotides not matched to a gene: 5. CDR1 and CDR2 (germline): SGHVS, FQNEAQ. CDR3 region: CASSLFAGVETQYF. CDR3 in DNA: TGTGCCAGCAGCTTATTCGCGGGAGTGGAGACCCAGTACTTC.

The chain uses TRBV20-1 and TRBJ2-7; D uncertain. With 5 bases removed from V and 3 bases from J, the gap between germline ends came to 14 bases. CDR3 length: 13 residues. CDR1 is DFQATT, CDR2 SNEGSKA, per germline (reference sequence). The CDR3 sequence is CSARQDLNYEQYF. CDR3 bases: TGCAGTGCTCGACAAGACCTGAACTACGAGCAGTACTTC.

A remark on this clonotype: A much larger clone is a single base away; this may be a read error. The chain links TRBV25-1 to TRBJ1-2; D is uncertain. CDR1 is MGHDK, CDR2 SYGVNS, per germline. Between the trimmed V and J ends, which lost 10 bases and 4 bases, there was a span of 13 bases. The CDR3 covers 12 residues. CDR3 DNA: TGTGCCATCCCCACCCACATCTATGGCTACACCTTC. As protein: CAIPTHIYGYTF.

The rearrangement uses TRBV29-1 and TRBJ2-3; D perhaps matches TRBD2 (6 bases). CDR3 size: 13 residues. With 3 bases removed from V and 4 bases from J, the gap between germline ends came to 11 bases. From germline, CDR1 is SQVTM and CDR2 ANQGSEA. The CDR3 loop reads CSVDKRGADTQYF. CDR3 DNA: TGCAGCGTTGATAAGCGCGGGGCAGATACGCAGTATTTT.

This clonotype was counted a few times. This CDR3 reads CASSQVDRDQPQHF. The CDR3 region has the DNA TGTGCCAGCAGCCAAGTAGATCGAGATCAGCCCCAGCATTTT. The V call is TRBV4-2, the J call TRBJ1-5; D not resolved. This CDR3 region has 14 residues. V dropped 1 base and J dropped 5 bases, with 9 bases sitting between them. Germline lookup yields CDR1 LGHNA and CDR2 YNFKEQ.

V usage is TRBV12-3 or TRBV12-4 and J usage is TRBJ2-7; TRBD1 aligns across 7 bases. This CDR3 is 15 amino acids long. J lost 0 bases, V lost 4 bases, and 6 bases had no gene match. CDR3 bases: TGTGCCAGCAGTTCCCTGACAGGGAGCTCCTACGAGCAGTACTTC. It translates to CASSSLTGSSYEQYF.

This clonotype was detected many times. The chain recombines TRBV5-1 with TRBJ1-2; D is ambiguous. This CDR3 region has 14 residues. V was shortened by 1 base and J by 3 bases, with 10 bases between the two germline ends. Germline V gene sequence: CDR1 SGHRS, CDR2 YFSETQ. The CDR3 region has the DNA TGCGCCAGCAGCTTGTTAGGTCTGGACTATGGCTACACCTTC. Its translation: CASSLLGLDYGYTF.

The CDR3 protein is CASSQGGVDTIYF. CDR3 sequence (DNA): TGTGCCAGCAGCCAGGGGGGAGTAGACACCATATATTTT. The chain links TRBV7-2 to TRBJ1-3; 7 bases fit TRBD1. Germline CDR1 SGHTA, CDR2 FQGNSA. Trimming removed 5 bases from V and 8 bases from J; junction bases left unmatched: 6. This CDR3 region has 13 residues.

This clonotype has a count of ten or more. The chain employs TRBV2 and TRBJ1-5; tentative D call: TRBD1 (5 bases). Trimming shortened V by 6 bases and J by 3 bases, and 12 bases separated the two germline ends. The CDR3 runs 14 residues. Germline values: CDR1 SNHLY, CDR2 FYNNEI. CDR3 in DNA: TGTGCCAGCAGGGGGGGACGGAACAATCAGCCCCAGCATTTT. The encoded protein is CASRGGRNNQPQHF.

As for this clonotype: This may arise from a read error, as a much more abundant clone is one base away. The CDR3, as DNA: TGTGCCAGCAATGTAGCCTACGAGCAGTACTTC. Translated: CASNVAYEQYF. The genes are TRBV6-2 or TRBV6-3 and TRBJ2-7; D unresolved. Germline V gives CDR1 MNHEY, CDR2 SVGEGT. The CDR3 is 11 amino acids. V lost 7 bases and J 2 bases, leaving 6 bases between the germline ends.

This clonotype was picked up many times. This chain uses TRBV19 with TRBJ2-5; 7 bases match TRBD1. J gave up 5 bases and V 10 bases, and 7 bases lay outside the gene matches. The CDR3 sequence is 12 residues long. Germline CDR1 reads LNHDA; CDR2 reads SQIVND (reference sequence). The CDR3 DNA follows: TGTGCCACGAAACAGGGGTCGGAGACCCAGTACTTC. Protein sequence: CATKQGSETQYF.

The V and J genes are TRBV6-6 and TRBJ1-5; the D gene is possibly TRBD1 (5 bases). The CDR3 spans 17 residues. V lost 4 bases and J lost 1, with 17 bases in between. Germline assignment: CDR1 MNHNY and CDR2 SVGAGI (reference sequence). The DNA of the CDR3 is TGTGCCAGCAGTTCTCAGGGTTGGGGAGACAGCAATCAGCCCCAGCATTTT. The encoded protein is CASSSQGWGDSNQPQHF.

The genes are TRBV6-4 and TRBJ2-2; D perhaps matches TRBD2 (5 bases). The CDR3 has 14 amino acids. In germline, CDR1 is MRHNA, CDR2 SNTAGT. Trimming cost V 0 bases and J 3 bases, with 5 bases left between them. The CDR3 spells CASSDSRDTGELFF. Written as DNA, the CDR3 is TGTGCCAGCAGTGACTCGAGGGACACCGGGGAGCTGTTTTTT.

This clonotype was seen a handful of times. The V call is TRBV7-9, the J call TRBJ1-2; 8 bases agree with TRBD1. V dropped 3 bases and J dropped 1; count of bases not matched to a gene: 4. This CDR3 is built from 15 residues. Germline V gives CDR1 SEHNR, CDR2 FQNEAQ (reference sequence). In nucleotides, the CDR3 is TGTGCCAGCAGCTTGGACAGGGATTATAACTATGGCTACACCTTC. Encoded protein: CASSLDRDYNYGYTF.

In this sample, this clonotype turned up a few times. V usage is TRBV18 and J usage is TRBJ1-1; D is perhaps TRBD1 (5 bases). CDR3 length: 12 amino acids. In germline, CDR1 is KGHSH, CDR2 LQKENI. The V end was cut by 8 bases, the J end by 6 bases, with 13 bases between. The DNA of the CDR3 is TGTGCCAGCACAGGACACGGAGCTGAAGCTTTCTTT. The encoded protein is CASTGHGAEAFF.

J is TRBJ2-2 and V is TRBV9; possible D gene TRBD2, 5 bases. The CDR3 totals 16 residues. V dropped 0 bases and J dropped 1 base, with 10 bases sitting between them. Per the germline V gene, CDR1 is SGDLS and CDR2 is YYNGEE. CDR3 sequence reads: CASSVVERMNTGELFF. DNA of the CDR3: TGTGCCAGCAGCGTAGTTGAGCGGATGAACACCGGGGAGCTGTTTTTT.

The V and J genes are TRBV10-3 and TRBJ1-5; 10 nucleotides match TRBD1. The germline CDR1 and CDR2 sequences are ENHRY and SYGVKD. The J segment lost 0 bases and the V segment lost 6 bases, leaving 11 bases of the junction unmatched. CDR3 size: 18 residues. DNA for the CDR3: TGTGCCATCAGGGGAACTCTCGGGACAGGGGATAGCAATCAGCCCCAGCATTTT. Its translation: CAIRGTLGTGDSNQPQHF.

There are many counts of this clonotype. The rearrangement uses TRBV29-1 and TRBJ1-2; no clear D. Germline assignment: CDR1 SQVTM and CDR2 ANQGSEA. This CDR3 has 12 residues. V lost 3 bases, J lost 2 bases, and 7 bases lay in between. Here the CDR3 reads CSVDWENYGYTF. Here the CDR3 DNA reads TGCAGCGTTGATTGGGAGAACTATGGCTACACCTTC.

This clonotype was counted only a few times. CDR3 nucleotides: TGCAGCGTTGCTACGGCTTCTGAAGCTTTCTTT. Its protein is CSVATASEAFF. This chain connects TRBV29-1 to TRBJ1-1; D is unclear. Germline loops: CDR1 SQVTM, CDR2 ANQGSEA. There are 11 residues in the CDR3. The germline V and J ends were trimmed by 4 bases and 6 bases, with 9 bases remaining between them. The entire variable domain, with the rest obtained from reference TRBV29-1 and TRBJ1-1, is as follows: SAVISQKPSRDICQRGTSLTIQCQVDSQVTMMFWYRQQPGQSLTLIATANQGSEATYESGFVIDKFPISRPNLTFSTLTVSNMSPEDSSIYLCSVATASEAFFGQGTRLTVV.

This clonotype was seen many times. The chain combines TRBV5-4 with TRBJ1-2; D is ambiguous. The CDR3 spans 12 residues. V lost 0 bases to trimming and J lost 1 base, with 1 base between them. Germline values: CDR1 SGHNT, CDR2 YYREEE (reference sequence). Here the CDR3 reads CASSLVNYGYTF. CDR3 nucleotides: TGTGCCAGCAGCTTGGTTAACTATGGCTACACCTTC.

This clonotype was recorded at least ten times. The genes are TRBV19 and TRBJ1-2; perhaps TRBD1 as D (6 bases). Trimming stripped 10 bases from V and 1 base from J, with 16 bases between. CDR1 and CDR2 (germline): LNHDA, SQIVND (reference sequence). This CDR3 is built from 14 residues. The DNA of the CDR3 is TGTGCCACCGCGACAGGCGTAAATAACTATGGCTACACCTTC. Its protein is CATATGVNNYGYTF.